These 13 T cell receptor beta chains were sequenced from one sample in a study of blood T cell repertoires in COVID-19. Only in-frame clones appear in the TCRdb table, and some are missing; sequencing was by immunoSEQ multiplex PCR. The sample consists of about 55,000 clones, over 75% of them appearing once. The source material was peripheral blood. These receptors came from a human donor in a cohort sampled during active COVID-19.

The V call is TRBV10-3, the J call TRBJ2-2; TRBD1 aligns across 8 bases. This CDR3 comprises 14 residues. Germline V gene lookup returns CDR1 ENHRY and CDR2 SYGVKD. V dropped 7 bases and J dropped 6; count of bases not matched to a gene: 7. The CDR3 coding sequence is TGTGCCATCAACCCGACAGGGGATTCCGGGGAGCTGTTTTTT. Translating it yields CAINPTGDSGELFF.

This clone was detected a few times. The chain joins TRBV5-1 to TRBJ2-2; 7 positions match TRBD2. CDR3 size: 15 residues. Losses at the gene ends were 3 bases for V and 7 bases for J; bases not matched to a gene: 9. Germline V gene sequence: CDR1 SGHRS, CDR2 YFSETQ. In DNA form, the CDR3 reads TGCGCCAGCAGCTCCGGGACTAACTATAACGGGGAGCTGTTTTTT. It translates to CASSSGTNYNGELFF.

The chain couples TRBV6-2 or TRBV6-3 to TRBJ1-6, with 8 bases lining up with TRBD1. The CDR3 runs to 15 residues. The trim removed 5 bases at V and 9 bases at J, leaving 9 bases unmatched. Germline lookup yields CDR1 MNHEY and CDR2 SVGEGT. CDR3 region: CASSRPGQALSPLHF. The CDR3 region has the DNA TGTGCCAGCAGTAGGCCGGGACAGGCCCTTTCACCCCTCCACTTT.

The chain joins TRBV3-1 (or the pseudogene TRBV3-2) to TRBJ2-7; TRBD2 is a possible D gene (6 bases). The germline V and J ends were trimmed by 1 base and 0 bases, with 13 bases remaining between them. The CDR3 runs to 16 residues. Per the germline V gene, CDR1 is LGHDT and CDR2 is YNNKEL (reference sequence). In DNA, the CDR3 is TGTGCCAGCAGCCAAGCACCCGGGAGACCCTCCTACGAGCAGTACTTC. Encoded protein: CASSQAPGRPSYEQYF.

This chain uses TRBV19 with TRBJ2-7, with TRBD1 identical over 12 bases. The CDR3 runs to 17 residues. V lost 8 bases, J lost 7 bases, and 18 bases stayed unmatched. CDR1 is LNHDA and CDR2 is SQIVND in the germline V gene (reference sequence). The CDR3 spells CASAKLLTGTGGAEQYF. The CDR3 DNA is TGTGCCAGTGCTAAACTCTTAACCGGGACAGGGGGCGCGGAGCAGTACTTC. Full variable domain (missing parts from reference TRBV19 and TRBJ2-7): DGGITQSPKYLFRKEGQNVTLSCEQNLNHDAMYWYRQDPGQGLRLIYYSQIVNDFQKGDIAEGYSVSREKKESFPLTVTSAQKNPTAFYLCASAKLLTGTGGAEQYFGPGTRLTVT.

The chain uses TRBV5-1 and TRBJ1-6; possibly TRBD1 for D (6 bases). The V gene lost 0 bases and the J gene lost 6 bases, with 13 bases spanning the gap. Per the germline V gene, CDR1 is SGHRS and CDR2 is YFSETQ. This CDR3 contains 16 residues. The CDR3 loop reads CASSLGPGQINSPLHF. CDR3 bases: TGCGCCAGCAGCTTGGGACCGGGACAAATTAATTCACCCCTCCACTTT.

This clone was detected many times. This chain uses TRBV7-9 with TRBJ2-1; 8 bases fit TRBD2. CDR1 and CDR2 (germline): SEHNR, FQNEAQ (reference sequence). The CDR3 extends over 16 amino acids. V lost 5 bases to trimming and J lost 1 base; unmatched junction nucleotides: 7. The CDR3 nucleotides read TGTGCCAGCAGCCTCAGCGGGAGAAGGTCCTACAATGAGCAGTTCTTC. It is translated as CASSLSGRRSYNEQFF.

The chain joins TRBV19 to TRBJ2-3, with TRBD2 matching over 8 bases. Trimming took 6 bases from V and 4 from J; bases not matched to a gene: 6. The CDR3 extends over 14 amino acids. Germline CDR1 reads LNHDA; CDR2 reads SQIVND (reference sequence). The CDR3 reads CASRSTGGPDTQYF. As DNA, the CDR3 is TGTGCCAGTAGGAGTACGGGAGGGCCAGATACGCAGTATTTT.

The rearrangement links TRBV5-4 to TRBJ2-5; D perhaps matches TRBD1 (5 bases). This CDR3 comprises 14 residues. The germline gives CDR1 SGHNT, CDR2 YYREEE (reference sequence). Trimming removed 3 bases from V and 2 bases from J, with 11 bases in between. CDR3 sequence reads: CASSSRQPQETQYF. The DNA for the CDR3 is TGTGCCAGCAGCTCCCGACAGCCGCAAGAGACCCAGTACTTC.

This sequence joins TRBV6-2 or TRBV6-3 and TRBJ2-7, with TRBD2 matching 10 bases. CDR3 length equals 19 residues. The trim removed 5 bases at V and 2 bases at J, leaving 18 bases unmatched. Germline V CDR1 and CDR2: MNHEY, SVGEGT. The DNA of the CDR3 is TGTGCCAGCAGTGGAGCCGGGACTAGCGTCGGACGGTCTCCCTACGAGCAGTACTTC. Residues: CASSGAGTSVGRSPYEQYF.

The CDR3 region is CASLNRDRKYGYTF. The CDR3 nucleotides read TGTGCCAGCTTAAATCGGGACAGGAAATATGGCTACACCTTC. V is TRBV7-3 and J is TRBJ1-2; 8 nucleotides line up with TRBD1. Germline loops: CDR1 SGHTA, CDR2 FQGTGA. The CDR3 covers 14 residues. Trimming cost V 8 bases and J 5 bases; bases outside gene matches: 10. The full variable domain, its missing parts supplied by reference TRBV7-3 and TRBJ1-2, is GAGVSQTPSNKVTEKGKYVELRCDPISGHTALYWYRQSLGQGPEFLIYFQGTGAADDSGLPNDRFFAVRPEGSVSTLKIQRTERGDSAVYLCASLNRDRKYGYTFGSGTRLTVV.

The gene calls are TRBV7-9 and TRBJ2-3, with 9 bases matching TRBD1. Germline-derived CDR1 and CDR2 are SEHNR and FQNEAQ (reference sequence). With 5 bases clipped from V and 0 bases from J, the junction kept 6 bases outside the gene matches. The length of the CDR3 is 16 residues. The CDR3 sequence: CASSEGTGMSTDTQYF. CDR3 coding DNA: TGTGCCAGCAGCGAAGGGACAGGGATGAGCACAGATACGCAGTATTTT.

In its sample, this clone was seen a few times. The CDR3 protein is CASSQGAGDYGYTF. CDR3 coding DNA: TGTGCCAGCAGCCAAGGTGCAGGGGACTATGGCTACACCTTC. The genes are TRBV3-1 (or the pseudogene TRBV3-2) and TRBJ1-2; tentatively, D is TRBD1 (6 bases). The germline V and J ends were trimmed by 1 base and 3 bases, with 9 bases remaining between them. The CDR3 runs 14 residues. Looked up from germline, CDR1 is LGHDT and CDR2 is YNNKEL (reference sequence).